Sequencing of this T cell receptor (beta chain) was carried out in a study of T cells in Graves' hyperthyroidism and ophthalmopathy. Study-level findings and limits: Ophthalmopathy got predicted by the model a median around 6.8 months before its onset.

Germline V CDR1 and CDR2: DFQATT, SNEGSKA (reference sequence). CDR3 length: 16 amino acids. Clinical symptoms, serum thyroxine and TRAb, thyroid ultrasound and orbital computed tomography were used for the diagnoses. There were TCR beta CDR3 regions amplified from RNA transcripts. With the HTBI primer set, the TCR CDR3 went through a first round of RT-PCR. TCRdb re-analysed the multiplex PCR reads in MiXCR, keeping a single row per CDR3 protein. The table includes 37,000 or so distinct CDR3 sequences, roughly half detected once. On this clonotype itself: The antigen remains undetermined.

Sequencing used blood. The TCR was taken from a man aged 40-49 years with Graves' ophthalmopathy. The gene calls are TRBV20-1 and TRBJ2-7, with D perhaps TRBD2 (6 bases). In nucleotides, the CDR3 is TGCAGCACTAGAGACCCGGAGGGATGGGGCTCCTACGAGCAGTACTTC. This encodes CSTRDPEGWGSYEQYF.